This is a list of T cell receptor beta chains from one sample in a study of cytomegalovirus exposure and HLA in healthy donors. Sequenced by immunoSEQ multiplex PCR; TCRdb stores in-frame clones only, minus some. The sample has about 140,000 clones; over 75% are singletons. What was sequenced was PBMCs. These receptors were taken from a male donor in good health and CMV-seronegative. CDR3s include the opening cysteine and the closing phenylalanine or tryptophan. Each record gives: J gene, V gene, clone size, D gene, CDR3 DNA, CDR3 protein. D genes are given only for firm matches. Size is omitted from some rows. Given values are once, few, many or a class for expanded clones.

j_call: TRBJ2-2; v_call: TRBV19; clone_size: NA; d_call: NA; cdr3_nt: TGTGCCAGTAGTATCTTCAACACCGGGGAGCTGTTTTTT; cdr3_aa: CASSIFNTGELFF
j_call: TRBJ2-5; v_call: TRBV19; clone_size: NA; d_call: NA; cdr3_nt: TGTGCCAGTAGTTACGGGAGTGCAGGAGAGACCCAGTACTTC; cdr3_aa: CASSYGSAGETQYF
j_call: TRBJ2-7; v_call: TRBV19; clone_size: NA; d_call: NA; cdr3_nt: TGTGCCAGTAGTGGGGGGTACGAGCAGTACTTC; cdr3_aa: CASSGGYEQYF
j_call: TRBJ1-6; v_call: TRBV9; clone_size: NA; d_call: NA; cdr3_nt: TGTGCCAGCAGCCCATCGGAGAGCTCCTATAATTCACCCCTCCACTTT; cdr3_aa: CASSPSESSYNSPLHF
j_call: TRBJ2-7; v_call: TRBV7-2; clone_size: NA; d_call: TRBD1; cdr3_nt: TGTGCCAGCAGGGACAGGGCGCGAACTCAGGCGTACTTC; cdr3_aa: CASRDRARTQAYF
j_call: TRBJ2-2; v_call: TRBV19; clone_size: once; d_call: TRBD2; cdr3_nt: TGTGCCAGTAGTATAGATCGGTTGAGCGGGGCCGACACCGGGGAGCTGTTTTTT; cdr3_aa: CASSIDRLSGADTGELFF
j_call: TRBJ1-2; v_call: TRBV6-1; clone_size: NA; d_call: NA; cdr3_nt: TGTGCCAGCAGTGAAGAGGTGGGCGGCGGGATTATTGACTATGGCTACACCTTC; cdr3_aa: CASSEEVGGGIIDYGYTF
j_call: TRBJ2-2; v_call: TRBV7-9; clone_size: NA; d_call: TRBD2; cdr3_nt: TGTACGGCGGGAGGGAAGAACACCGGGGAGCTGTTTTTT; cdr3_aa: CTAGGKNTGELFF
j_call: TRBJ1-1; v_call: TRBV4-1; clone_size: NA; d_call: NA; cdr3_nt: TGCGCCAGCAGCCAAGTCCGGACAGACTTCCCGAAAGCTTTCTTT; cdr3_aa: CASSQVRTDFPKAFF
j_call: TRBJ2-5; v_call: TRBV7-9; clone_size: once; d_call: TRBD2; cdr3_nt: TGTGCCAGCAGCTTATATCGAGGTAGCGGGGGGGAGACCCAGTACTTC; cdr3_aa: CASSLYRGSGGETQYF